Below, 10 T cell receptor beta chains from the same sample are listed, as sequenced in a study of breast tumors, draining lymph nodes, adjacent tissues. TCRdb independently ran MiXCR on the multiplex PCR reads; one entry per CDR3 protein. The repertoire holds approximately 150,000 distinct CDR3 sequences, with approximately 32% as singletons. The lymph nodes were axillary draining lymph nodes from breast cancer patients. The specimen sequenced was axillary lymph node tissue. The receptors originated from a female donor with breast cancer. Some clones in this sample may be carry-over from other donors' samples.

In its sample, this clonotype was seen many times. The V gene is TRBV7-9, the J gene TRBJ2-2; 7 bases match TRBD1. The CDR3 extends over 16 amino acids. V lost 3 bases to trimming and J lost 0 bases; unmatched junction nucleotides: 4. The germline gives CDR1 SEHNR, CDR2 FQNEAQ (reference sequence). In DNA, the CDR3 is TGTGCCAGCAGCTTGGGGACAGCCTCGAACACCGGGGAGCTGTTTTTT. It yields the protein CASSLGTASNTGELFF.

This clonotype has a single count. This is likely a read error, given that the CDR3 carries no conserved phenylalanine or tryptophan at its end. V and J are TRBV24-1 and TRBJ2-1; TRBD2 is a possible D gene (6 bases). V dropped 1 base and J dropped 4 bases, with 16 bases sitting between them. CDR1 and CDR2 (germline): KGHDR, SFDVKD. This CDR3 comprises 17 residues. In nucleotides, the CDR3 is TGTGCCACCAGTGATTTTAGGAGGGTTGAATCTTACAATGAGCAGTTCCTC. Translation gives CATSDFRRVESYNEQFL.

This clonotype was recorded at least ten times. J is TRBJ2-7 and V is TRBV6-6, with a possible D match to TRBD2 (5 bases). Germline assignment: CDR1 MNHNY and CDR2 SVGAGI (reference sequence). This CDR3 has 15 residues. This chain's CDR3 is CASRYSPQEAYEQYV. In nucleotides, the CDR3 is TGTGCCAGCAGATACTCACCCCAGGAGGCCTACGAGCAGTACGTC.

At least ten counts were recorded for this clonotype. The rearrangement links TRBV28 to TRBJ1-2; D uncertain. Germline V gene data show CDR1 as MDHEN and CDR2 as SYDVKM. V was trimmed by 5 bases and J by 5 bases, leaving 9 bases between them. This CDR3 spans 12 amino acids. The CDR3 reads CASSATVYGYTF. The CDR3 nucleotides are TGTGCCAGCAGTGCGACGGTGTATGGCTACACCTTC.

The DNA of the CDR3 is TGCGCCAGCACCGGGACAGGGGACATCTACGAGCAGTACTTC. It specifies CASTGTGDIYEQYF. J is TRBJ2-7 and V is TRBV4-3, with TRBD1 matching 10 bases. From germline, CDR1 is LGHNA and CDR2 YSLEER. There are 14 residues in the CDR3. Unmatched junction bases numbered 6, after V lost 7 bases and J lost 3 bases.

This clonotype came up many times. DNA for the CDR3: TGTGCCAGCAGCCAAGGCCTAGCGGGGGGGCCTAGCACAGATACGCAGTATTTT. This codes for CASSQGLAGGPSTDTQYF. The rearrangement joins TRBV4-2 to TRBJ2-3; 12 nucleotides match TRBD2. The CDR3 totals 18 residues. Germline loops: CDR1 LGHNA, CDR2 YNFKEQ. V dropped 1 base and J dropped 0; count of bases not matched to a gene: 5.

The chain couples TRBV6-1 to TRBJ1-1; D remains unclear. CDR1 MNHNS and CDR2 SASEGT come from the germline V gene. The V end lost 5 bases, the J end lost 4 bases, and 23 bases lay between the germline ends. The CDR3 has 17 residues. CDR3 loop: CASSHVRGGLSGTEAFF. CDR3 in DNA: TGTGCCAGCAGTCACGTCCGGGGTGGACTTTCGGGCACTGAAGCTTTCTTT.

This clonotype was seen at least ten times. The chain employs TRBV6-5 and TRBJ2-7; possibly TRBD1 or TRBD2 for D (6 bases each). The CDR3 runs to 15 residues. CDR1 and CDR2 from the germline V gene are MNHEY and SVGAGI. V lost 6 bases and J lost 1, with 16 bases in between. The CDR3 bases are TGTGCCAGCAGCCCCGGGGGCGCGGGGTCCTACGAGCAGTACTTC. Translation gives CASSPGGAGSYEQYF.

This clonotype occurred many times. The chain recombines TRBV3-1 with TRBJ1-2; possible D gene TRBD1, 6 bases. The CDR3 is 12 residues long. Germline CDR1 is LGHDT and CDR2 is YNNKEL (reference sequence). V lost 5 bases to trimming and J lost 7 bases, with 11 bases between them. The CDR3 region has the DNA TGTGCCAGCAGCGTCGGGACACGTGGCTACACCTTC. Amino acids: CASSVGTRGYTF.

The sample holds many counts of this clonotype. J is TRBJ1-2 and V is TRBV27; 8 positions agree with TRBD1. J was trimmed by 4 bases and V by 8 bases; bases with no gene match: 9. Germline V gene data show CDR1 as MNHEY and CDR2 as SMNVEV (reference sequence). CDR3 length: 14 amino acids. The CDR3 nucleotides are TGTGCCAGCGGATCCGACAGGGGCGGCTATGGCTACACCTTC. Protein product: CASGSDRGGYGYTF.